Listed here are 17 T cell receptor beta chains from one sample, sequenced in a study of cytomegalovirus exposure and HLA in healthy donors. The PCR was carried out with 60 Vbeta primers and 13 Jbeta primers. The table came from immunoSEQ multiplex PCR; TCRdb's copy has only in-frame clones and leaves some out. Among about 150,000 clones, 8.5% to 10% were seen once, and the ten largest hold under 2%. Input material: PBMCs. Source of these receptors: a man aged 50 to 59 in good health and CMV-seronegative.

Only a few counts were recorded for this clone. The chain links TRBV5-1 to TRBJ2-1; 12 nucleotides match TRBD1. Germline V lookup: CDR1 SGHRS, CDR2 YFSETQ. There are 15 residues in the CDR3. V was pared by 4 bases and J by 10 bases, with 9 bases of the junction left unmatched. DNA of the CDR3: TGCGCCAGCAGCCCCGGGACAGGGGGCCTAGAGGAGCAGTTCTTC. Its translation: CASSPGTGGLEEQFF.

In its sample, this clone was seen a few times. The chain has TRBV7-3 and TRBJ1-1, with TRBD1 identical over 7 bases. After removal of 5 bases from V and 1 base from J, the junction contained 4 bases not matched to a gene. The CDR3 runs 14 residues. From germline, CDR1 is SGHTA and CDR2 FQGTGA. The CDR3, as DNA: TGTGCCAGCAGCCCCAGGGGGACGAACACTGAAGCTTTCTTT. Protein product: CASSPRGTNTEAFF.

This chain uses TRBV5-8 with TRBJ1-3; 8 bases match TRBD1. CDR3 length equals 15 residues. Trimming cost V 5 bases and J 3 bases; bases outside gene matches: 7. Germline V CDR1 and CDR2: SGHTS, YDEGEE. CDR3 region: CASSRDRGFGNTIYF. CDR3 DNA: TGTGCCAGCAGTCGAGACAGGGGTTTTGGAAACACCATATATTTT.

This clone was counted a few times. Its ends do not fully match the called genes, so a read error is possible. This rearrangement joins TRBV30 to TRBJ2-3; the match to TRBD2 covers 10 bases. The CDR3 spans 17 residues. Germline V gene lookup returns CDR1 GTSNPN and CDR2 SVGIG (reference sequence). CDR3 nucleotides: TGTGCCTGGGGGAGGCGGTACGCTAGCGGGAGCAGAGATACGCAGTATTTT. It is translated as CAWGRRYASGSRDTQYF.

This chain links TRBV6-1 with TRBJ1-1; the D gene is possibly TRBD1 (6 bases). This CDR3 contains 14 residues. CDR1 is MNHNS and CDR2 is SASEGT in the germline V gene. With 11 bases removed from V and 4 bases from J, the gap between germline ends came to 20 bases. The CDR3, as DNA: TGTGCCCTAAATTCAGGGGCGAGAGTCACTGAAGCTTTCTTT. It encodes CALNSGARVTEAFF.

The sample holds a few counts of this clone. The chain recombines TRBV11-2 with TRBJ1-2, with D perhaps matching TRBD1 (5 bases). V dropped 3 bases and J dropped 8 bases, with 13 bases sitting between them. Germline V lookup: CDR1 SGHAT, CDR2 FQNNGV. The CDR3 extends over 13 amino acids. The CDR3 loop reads CASSLEGWGGYTF. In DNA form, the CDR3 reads TGTGCCAGCAGCTTGGAGGGGTGGGGCGGCTACACCTTC. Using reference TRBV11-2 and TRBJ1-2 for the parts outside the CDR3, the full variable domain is EAGVAQSPRYKIIEKRQSVAFWCNPISGHATLYWYQQILGQGPKLLIQFQNNGVVDDSQLPKDRFSAERLKGVDSTLKIQPAKLEDSAVYLCASSLEGWGGYTFGSGTRLTVV.

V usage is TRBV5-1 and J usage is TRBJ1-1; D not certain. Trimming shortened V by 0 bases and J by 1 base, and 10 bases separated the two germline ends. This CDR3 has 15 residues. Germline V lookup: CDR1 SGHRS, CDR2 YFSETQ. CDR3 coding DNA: TGCGCCAGCAGCTTGGTTGTACACCCGAACACTGAAGCTTTCTTT. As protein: CASSLVVHPNTEAFF.

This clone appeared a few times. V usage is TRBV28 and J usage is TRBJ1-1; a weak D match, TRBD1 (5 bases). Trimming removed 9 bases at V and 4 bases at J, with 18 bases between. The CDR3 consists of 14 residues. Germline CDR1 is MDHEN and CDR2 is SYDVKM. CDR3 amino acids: CASAPNWGGTEAFF. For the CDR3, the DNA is TGTGCCAGTGCACCGAACTGGGGGGGCACTGAAGCTTTCTTT.

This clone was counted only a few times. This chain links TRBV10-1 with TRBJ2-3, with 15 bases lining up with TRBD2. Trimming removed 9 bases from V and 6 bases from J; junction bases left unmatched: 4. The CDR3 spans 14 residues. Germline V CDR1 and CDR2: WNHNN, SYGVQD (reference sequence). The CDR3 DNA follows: TGCGCCAGTCCCGGGACTAGCGGGAGGGATACGCAGTATTTT. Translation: CASPGTSGRDTQYF.

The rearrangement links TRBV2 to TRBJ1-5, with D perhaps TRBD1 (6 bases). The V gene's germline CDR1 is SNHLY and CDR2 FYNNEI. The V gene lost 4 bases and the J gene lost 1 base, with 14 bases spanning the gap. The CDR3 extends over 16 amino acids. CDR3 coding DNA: TGTGCCAGCAGTGGACAGGCTGTGGGAAGCAATCAGCCCCAGCATTTT. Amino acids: CASSGQAVGSNQPQHF.

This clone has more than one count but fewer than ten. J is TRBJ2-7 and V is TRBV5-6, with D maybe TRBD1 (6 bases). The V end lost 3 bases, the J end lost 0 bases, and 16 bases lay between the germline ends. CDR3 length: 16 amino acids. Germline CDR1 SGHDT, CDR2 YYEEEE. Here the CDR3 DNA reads TGTGCCAGCAGCTCGGACTCACAGGGATCCTCCTACGAGCAGTACTTC. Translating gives CASSSDSQGSSYEQYF.

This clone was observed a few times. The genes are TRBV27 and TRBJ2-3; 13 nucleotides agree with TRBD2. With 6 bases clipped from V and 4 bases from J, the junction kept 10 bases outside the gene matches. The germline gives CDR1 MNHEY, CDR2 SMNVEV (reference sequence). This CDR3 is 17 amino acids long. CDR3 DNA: TGTGCCAGCAGCCAAACCACCACTAGCGGGAGGGCAGATACGCAGTATTTT. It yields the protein CASSQTTTSGRADTQYF.

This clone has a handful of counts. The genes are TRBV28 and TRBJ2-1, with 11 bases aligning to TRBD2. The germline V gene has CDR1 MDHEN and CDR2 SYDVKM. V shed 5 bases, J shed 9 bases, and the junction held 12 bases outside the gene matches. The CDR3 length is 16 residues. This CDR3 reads CASSISASGRRGEQFF. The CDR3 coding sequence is TGTGCCAGCAGTATAAGCGCTAGCGGGAGGAGGGGTGAGCAGTTCTTC.

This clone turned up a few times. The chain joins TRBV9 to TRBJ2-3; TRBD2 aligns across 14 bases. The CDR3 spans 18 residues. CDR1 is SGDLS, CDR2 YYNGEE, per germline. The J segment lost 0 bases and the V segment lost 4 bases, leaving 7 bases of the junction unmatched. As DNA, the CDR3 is TGTGCCAGCAGCTCAGGACTAGCGGGGGGTACTAGCACAGATACGCAGTATTTT. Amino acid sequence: CASSSGLAGGTSTDTQYF. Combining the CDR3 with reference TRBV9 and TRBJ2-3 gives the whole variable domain DSGVTQTPKHLITATGQRVTLRCSPRSGDLSVYWYQQSLDQGLQFLIQYYNGEERAKGNILERFSAQQFPDLHSELNLSSLELGDSALYFCASSSGLAGGTSTDTQYFGPGTRLTVL.

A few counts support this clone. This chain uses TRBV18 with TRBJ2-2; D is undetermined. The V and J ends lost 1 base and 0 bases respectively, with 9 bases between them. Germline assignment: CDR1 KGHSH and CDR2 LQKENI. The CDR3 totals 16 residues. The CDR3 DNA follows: TGTGCCAGCTCACCACTTTCCAGGTCGAACACCGGGGAGCTGTTTTTT. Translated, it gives CASSPLSRSNTGELFF.

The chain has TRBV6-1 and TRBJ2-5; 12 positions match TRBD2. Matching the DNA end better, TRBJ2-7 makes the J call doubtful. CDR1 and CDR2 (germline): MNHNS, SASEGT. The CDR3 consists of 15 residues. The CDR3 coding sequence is TGTGCCAGCAGAATAAGGACTAGCGGGACGTACGAGCAGTACTTC. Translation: CASRIRTSGTYEQYF.

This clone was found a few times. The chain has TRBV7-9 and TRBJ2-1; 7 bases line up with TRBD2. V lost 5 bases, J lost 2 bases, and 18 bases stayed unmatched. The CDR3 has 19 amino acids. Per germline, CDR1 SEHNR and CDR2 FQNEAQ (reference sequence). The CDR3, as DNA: TGTGCCAGCAGCCCGTCGGCGCCTAGCGGCTCGTTCCCCTACAATGAGCAGTTCTTC. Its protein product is CASSPSAPSGSFPYNEQFF.